Each of the 18 T cell receptor beta chains below was sequenced from the same sample in a study of glioma-infiltrating T cells. TCR alpha and beta CDR3 regions were amplified from RNA using iRepertoire nested multiplex PCR. TCRdb re-derived calls from the multiplex PCR reads in MiXCR, one entry per CDR3 protein. This sample has about 190,000 distinct CDR3 sequences, with more than 30% found just once. Input material: glioma tissue, nonneoplastic brain tissue, or PBMCs (not recorded which). The receptor set was obtained from a human donor with low-grade glioma or glioblastoma, undergoing nonglioma brain surgery, or in good health (not recorded which).

With regard to this clonotype: A read error may be the cause here, since a much bigger clone is one base away. The rearrangement uses TRBV7-9 and TRBJ2-7; D is possibly TRBD1 (5 bases). The germline V gene has CDR1 SEHNR and CDR2 FQNEAQ (reference sequence). The CDR3 length is 14 residues. The CDR3 sequence is CACSFRQDTYEQYF. The CDR3 DNA is TGTGCCTGCAGCTTTCGTCAGGACACCTACGAGCAGTACTTC.

This clonotype was recorded only once. With a much larger clone just one base away, this may be a read error. The chain is built from TRBV2 and TRBJ1-2, with unresolved D. Germline CDR1 and CDR2: SNHLY and FYNNEI. The length of the CDR3 is 13 residues. Trimming shortened V by 7 bases and J by 2 bases, and 11 bases separated the two germline ends. CDR3 sequence: CASIDGPNYGYTF. As DNA, the CDR3 is TGTGCCAGCATTGACGGGCCCAACTATGGCTACACCTTC.

A remark on this clonotype: An end of the junction does not agree with germline; a read error may underlie this. The chain employs TRBV7-2 and TRBJ2-1; the match to TRBD1 covers 8 bases. The CDR3 covers 16 residues. The germline V gene has CDR1 SGHTA and CDR2 FQGNSA. CDR3 sequence (DNA): TGTGCCAGCAGATCCCCGGGACAGGTCCAGGGGAATGAGGAGTTCTTC. Translating it yields CASRSPGQVQGNEEFF.

This clonotype was observed many times. The CDR3 loop is CASSSGAYNEQFF. CDR3 DNA sequence: TGTGCCAGCAGCTCCGGGGCTTACAATGAGCAGTTCTTC. The chain uses TRBV7-3 and TRBJ2-1; D is tentatively TRBD1 or TRBD2 (5 bases each). Germline V gene lookup returns CDR1 SGHTA and CDR2 FQGTGA. The germline V and J ends were trimmed by 4 bases and 4 bases, with 8 bases remaining between them. CDR3 length: 13 amino acids.

This chain joins TRBV12-3 or TRBV12-4 and TRBJ2-5; no clear D. The V end was cut by 3 bases, the J end by 2 bases, with 7 bases between. CDR3 size: 13 residues. CDR3 loop: CASSFSAQETQYF. The CDR3 nucleotides read TGTGCCAGCAGTTTTAGTGCTCAAGAGACCCAGTACTTC.

A note on this clonotype: Being one base from a much bigger clone, this may be a read error. J is TRBJ2-7 and V is TRBV12-3 or TRBV12-4; the D gene is possibly TRBD2 (6 bases). This CDR3 has 12 amino acids. Here the CDR3 reads CASSLEGGEQYF. CDR3 DNA sequence: TGTGCCAGCAGCTTAGAGGGAGGCGAGCAGTACTTC.

This clonotype was detected a few times. The gene calls are TRBV5-1 and TRBJ2-1; the D call may be TRBD1 or TRBD2 (5 bases each). The CDR3 consists of 15 residues. Looked up from germline, CDR1 is SGHRS and CDR2 is YFSETQ. The germline V and J ends were trimmed by 4 bases and 0 bases, with 11 bases remaining between them. Written as DNA, the CDR3 is TGCGCCAGCAGCATACTGGGGGACTCCTACAATGAGCAGTTCTTC. It yields the protein CASSILGDSYNEQFF.

This clonotype has just one count. The CDR3 coding sequence is TGTGCCAGCAGTTCCCGGACAGGCGTTACCTACGAGCAGTACTTC. It specifies CASSSRTGVTYEQYF. V is TRBV12-3 or TRBV12-4 and J is TRBJ2-7; 7 bases fit TRBD1. Losses at the gene ends were 4 bases for V and 2 bases for J; bases not matched to a gene: 8. This CDR3 is built from 15 residues.

This clonotype showed up many times. The V and J genes are TRBV4-1 and TRBJ1-2; TRBD1 matches 12 bases. Germline V CDR1 and CDR2: MGHRA, YSYEKL. V shed 0 bases, J shed 6 bases, and the junction held 14 bases outside the gene matches. This CDR3 region has 19 residues. CDR3 protein: CASSQDFPGQGASDHGYTF. The CDR3 region has the DNA TGCGCCAGCAGCCAAGACTTCCCGGGACAGGGGGCGAGTGACCATGGCTACACCTTC.

The chain carries TRBV5-1 and TRBJ2-5, with D possibly TRBD1 on 6 matching bases. Trimming pared 10 bases from V and 3 bases from J, leaving 19 bases between. CDR1 and CDR2 (germline): SGHRS, YFSETQ. The CDR3 has 14 amino acids. Here the CDR3 DNA reads TGCGCCTCCTGCCAGGGGACCCCTGAAGAGACCCAGTACTTC. It specifies CASCQGTPEETQYF.

This clonotype has at least ten counts. V gene TRBV7-6 combines with J gene TRBJ2-7; 9 bases agree with TRBD1. This CDR3 contains 14 residues. Germline CDR1 SGHVS, CDR2 FNYEAQ. V was pared by 4 bases and J by 3 bases, with 4 bases of the junction left unmatched. CDR3 region: CASSSGQGNYEQYF. The CDR3 DNA follows: TGTGCCAGCAGCTCGGGACAGGGTAACTACGAGCAGTACTTC.

This clonotype came up many times. V usage is TRBV6-1 and J usage is TRBJ1-4, with 7 bases aligning to TRBD1. There are 10 residues in the CDR3. V shed 10 bases, J shed 12 bases, and the junction held 5 bases outside the gene matches. In germline, CDR1 is MNHNS, CDR2 SASEGT. This CDR3 reads CATRDSELFF. The CDR3 region has the DNA TGTGCCACCCGGGACAGTGAACTGTTTTTT.

On this clonotype itself: A much larger clone differs by one base, so this may be a read error. The CDR3 sequence: CASSLMASGMISYEQYF. The CDR3 region has the DNA TGTGCCAGCAGCTTAATGGCTAGCGGAATGATCTCCTACGAGCAGTACTTC. The gene calls are TRBV7-2 and TRBJ2-7; the match to TRBD2 covers 7 bases. V trimming: 2 bases; J trimming: 0 bases; junction bases outside the gene matches: 10. Germline V lookup: CDR1 SGHTA, CDR2 FQGNSA. The length of the CDR3 is 17 residues.

The table lists this clonotype with many counts. V is TRBV5-1 and J is TRBJ2-5, with 7 nucleotides matching TRBD1. The ends lost 4 bases at V and 6 bases at J; junction bases unmatched: 9. The germline gives CDR1 SGHRS, CDR2 YFSETQ. The CDR3 covers 14 residues. In DNA, the CDR3 is TGCGCCAGCAGCGGTACAGGGGCGAGAAAGACCCAGTACTTC. Protein: CASSGTGARKTQYF.

The rearrangement uses TRBV7-4 and TRBJ2-7; D may correspond to TRBD1 or TRBD2 (5 bases each). From germline, CDR1 is SGHVT and CDR2 SQSDAQ. Deletions cut 1 base from V and 3 bases from J, with 13 bases between. This CDR3 has 15 amino acids. Here the CDR3 reads CASSLVTRGHYEQYF. The CDR3 DNA follows: TGTGCCAGCAGCTTAGTAACTAGAGGACACTACGAGCAGTACTTC.

On this clonotype: A much bigger clone sits one base away, suggesting this may be a read error. The chain couples TRBV4-1 to TRBJ2-1; no clear D. Germline values: CDR1 MGHRA, CDR2 YSYEKL. The CDR3 covers 14 residues. Trimming removed 1 base at V and 13 bases at J, with 17 bases between. The CDR3 region has the DNA TGCGCCAGCAGCCAAGTAGATCCGAAAGAGACCCAGTTCTTC. Its protein is CASSQVDPKETQFF.

This clonotype was picked up many times. V gene TRBV20-1 combines with J gene TRBJ2-7, with D perhaps matching TRBD1 (6 bases). The germline gives CDR1 DFQATT, CDR2 SNEGSKA (reference sequence). V lost 5 bases and J 6 bases, leaving 14 bases between the germline ends. The CDR3 is 12 residues long. The CDR3 DNA sequence: TGCAGTGCTGGAAGGGGGACGGGCGAGCAGTACTTC. Its protein is CSAGRGTGEQYF.

At least ten counts were recorded for this clonotype. The chain links TRBV5-4 to TRBJ1-6, with D maybe TRBD1 (6 bases). The ends were cut back, 5 bases at V and 1 base at J, with 13 bases in the middle. This CDR3 has 16 amino acids. Germline V gene sequence: CDR1 SGHNT, CDR2 YYREEE (reference sequence). The CDR3 sequence is CASRSFGQSYNSPLHF. CDR3 nucleotide sequence: TGTGCCAGCAGGTCGTTCGGACAGTCCTATAATTCACCCCTCCACTTT.